The clone carrying this T cell receptor beta chain was detected ten times or more. Its antigen remains unknown. Germline CDR1 and CDR2: SGHRS and YFSETQ. V lost 2 bases to trimming and J lost 9 bases; unmatched junction nucleotides: 7. The CDR3 length is 16 residues. The data derive from a study of read filtering for tumor transcriptome and immune sequencing. Turning to the study itself: TCR-mapped reads were about 3.5 to 11 million with IR-seq versus about 80 to 1273 with RNA-seq. General observations from the study: Even smaller IR-seq throughput identified most shared clonotypes. Around 80% of IR-seq clonotypes had a single read, yet these held about 3.5% of reads.

From 300 to 450 ng of RNA, a library with molecular barcoded alpha/delta and beta/gamma adaptors was made. A single record per CDR3 protein comes from TCRdb applying MiXCR to the reads. The table includes approximately 90,000 distinct CDR3 sequences, 9% to 15% detected once. The receptor comes from a donor aged 40 or older with multiple myeloma. The V and J genes are TRBV5-1 and TRBJ2-1, with 14 bases aligning to TRBD2. The specimen sequenced was a population of CD138-negative cells sorted from bone marrow. The CDR3 region is CASSFRTSGRQGEQFF. In nucleotides, the CDR3 is TGCGCCAGCAGCTTTCGGACTAGCGGGAGGCAGGGTGAGCAGTTCTTC. The whole variable domain, remainder taken from reference TRBV5-1 and TRBJ2-1, is KAGVTQTPRYLIKTRGQQVTLSCSPISGHRSVSWYQQTPGQGLQFLFEYFSETQRNKGNFPGRFSGRQFSNSRSEMNVSTLELGDSALYLCASSFRTSGRQGEQFFGPGTRLTVL.